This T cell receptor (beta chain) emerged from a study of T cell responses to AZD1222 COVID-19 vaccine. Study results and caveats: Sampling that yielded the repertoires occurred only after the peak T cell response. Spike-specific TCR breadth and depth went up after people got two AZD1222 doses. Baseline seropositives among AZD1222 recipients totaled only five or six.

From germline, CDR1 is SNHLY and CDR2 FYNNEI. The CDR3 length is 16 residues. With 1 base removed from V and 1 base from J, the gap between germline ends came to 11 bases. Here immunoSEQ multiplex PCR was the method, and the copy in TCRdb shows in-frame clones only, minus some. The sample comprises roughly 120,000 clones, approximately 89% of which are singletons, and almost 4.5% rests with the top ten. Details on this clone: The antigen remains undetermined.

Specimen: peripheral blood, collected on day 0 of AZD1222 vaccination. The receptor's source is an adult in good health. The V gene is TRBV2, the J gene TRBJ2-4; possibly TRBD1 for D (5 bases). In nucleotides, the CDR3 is TGTGCCAGCAGTGAAGTACAGAGACAGGCCAAAAACATTCAGTACTTC. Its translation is CASSEVQRQAKNIQYF.